The rows below give T cell receptor beta chains drawn from one sample of a study of blood T cell repertoires in COVID-19. Sequencing used immunoSEQ multiplex PCR; TCRdb keeps in-frame clones, though not all of them. Among approximately 58,000 clones listed, roughly 77% were seen once. Sequenced: peripheral blood. Source of these receptors: a man in his fifties or sixties with COVID-19, enrolled during active disease. Each CDR3 is given with its conserved first and last residue. A D gene is named only where the DNA matches it firmly. Size tells how often a clone was seen (once, few, many) or the class of an expanded clone, and some rows leave it out.

clone size: .; D gene: TRBD2; J gene: TRBJ2-3; V gene: TRBV19; CDR3 DNA: TGTGCCAGTAGTGCAATAGCGGGGGGGACGAAGAGGGATACGCAGTATTTT; CDR3 protein: CASSAIAGGTKRDTQYF
clone size: .; D gene: TRBD1; J gene: TRBJ1-5; V gene: TRBV11-2; CDR3 DNA: TGTGCCAGCAGCTTGGGACAGGATAGCAATCAGCCCCAGCATTTT; CDR3 protein: CASSLGQDSNQPQHF
clone size: .; D gene: .; J gene: TRBJ2-5; V gene: TRBV25-1; CDR3 DNA: TGTGCCAGCAGTGAATGGGGGACATGGGAGACCCAGTACTTC; CDR3 protein: CASSEWGTWETQYF
clone size: once; D gene: .; J gene: TRBJ2-2; V gene: TRBV7-6; CDR3 DNA: TGTGCCAGCAGCTACCCAGACAGTATCGGGGAGCTGTTTTTT; CDR3 protein: CASSYPDSIGELFF
clone size: .; D gene: .; J gene: TRBJ2-4; V gene: TRBV19; CDR3 DNA: TGTGCCAGTAGTACAGGCCCGCTAGCCAAAAACATTCAGTACTTC; CDR3 protein: CASSTGPLAKNIQYF
clone size: .; D gene: .; J gene: TRBJ2-2; V gene: TRBV6-5; CDR3 DNA: TGTGCCAGCAGTTACCACAGGGCTGGCACCGGGGAGCTGTTTTTT; CDR3 protein: CASSYHRAGTGELFF
clone size: .; D gene: .; J gene: TRBJ1-1; V gene: TRBV29-1; CDR3 DNA: TGCAGCGTATCCTACGAGGCTGAAGCTTTCTTT; CDR3 protein: CSVSYEAEAFF
clone size: .; D gene: .; J gene: TRBJ2-3; V gene: TRBV19; CDR3 DNA: TGTGCCAGTAGTAGAACAGGACATGGCACAGATACGCAGTATTTT; CDR3 protein: CASSRTGHGTDTQYF
clone size: once; D gene: TRBD2; J gene: TRBJ2-1; V gene: TRBV9; CDR3 DNA: TGTGCCAGCAGCGTAAGCGGGAGTCACAATGAGCAGTTCTTC; CDR3 protein: CASSVSGSHNEQFF
clone size: .; D gene: TRBD2; J gene: TRBJ2-1; V gene: TRBV11-2; CDR3 DNA: TGTGCCAGCACCACGGGGACTACTGGGGAGCAGTTCTTC; CDR3 protein: CASTTGTTGEQFF
clone size: .; D gene: .; J gene: TRBJ2-5; V gene: TRBV19; CDR3 DNA: TGTGCCACTTCGGCCGGGGACTTGACAATGGAGGCCCAGTACTTC; CDR3 protein: CATSAGDLTMEAQYF
clone size: once; D gene: .; J gene: TRBJ1-2; V gene: TRBV4-2; CDR3 DNA: TGTGCCAGCAGCAAAGGAGGTGGGGGCCTGCCGGACTATGGCTACACCTTC; CDR3 protein: CASSKGGGGLPDYGYTF
clone size: .; D gene: .; J gene: TRBJ1-2; V gene: TRBV4-1; CDR3 DNA: TGCGCCAGCAGCCAAGATTACGGTGTCGGGGGCTACACCTTC; CDR3 protein: CASSQDYGVGGYTF
clone size: .; D gene: TRBD1; J gene: TRBJ2-6; V gene: TRBV19; CDR3 DNA: TGTGCCAGTAGCAGGGACAGGGTCTCTGGGGCCAACGTCCTGACTTTC; CDR3 protein: CASSRDRVSGANVLTF
clone size: .; D gene: .; J gene: TRBJ1-5; V gene: TRBV7-9; CDR3 DNA: TGTGCCAGCAGCTGGCCCAATCAGCCCCAGCATTTT; CDR3 protein: CASSWPNQPQHF
clone size: .; D gene: .; J gene: TRBJ2-2; V gene: TRBV11-3; CDR3 DNA: TGTGCCAGCAGCCGGGGGGCGGGGGACACCGGGGAGCTGTTTTTT; CDR3 protein: CASSRGAGDTGELFF
clone size: many; D gene: TRBD2; J gene: TRBJ2-2; V gene: TRBV7-3; CDR3 DNA: TGTGCCAGCAGCCCCACTGCGGGGGGGAACACCGGGGAGCTGTTTTTT; CDR3 protein: CASSPTAGGNTGELFF
clone size: once; D gene: .; J gene: TRBJ2-5; V gene: TRBV5-4; CDR3 DNA: TGTGCCAGCAGCTTGGGGCAGACCCAGTACTTC; CDR3 protein: CASSLGQTQYF
clone size: once; D gene: .; J gene: TRBJ2-5; V gene: TRBV9; CDR3 DNA: TGTGCCAGCAGCGTAGCCAGCGGTGCGGTGGAGACCCAGTACTTC; CDR3 protein: CASSVASGAVETQYF
clone size: .; D gene: .; J gene: TRBJ2-7; V gene: TRBV6-5; CDR3 DNA: TGTGCCAGCAGCCTTGGCGGGAACTACGAGCAGTACTTC; CDR3 protein: CASSLGGNYEQYF
clone size: .; D gene: TRBD1; J gene: TRBJ2-7; V gene: TRBV6-5; CDR3 DNA: TGTGCCAGCAGCGTGACAGGGTACGAGCAGTACTTC; CDR3 protein: CASSVTGYEQYF
clone size: .; D gene: .; J gene: TRBJ1-1; V gene: TRBV10-3; CDR3 DNA: TGTGCCATCAGTGGTCGGAGAAACACTGAAGCTTTCTTT; CDR3 protein: CAISGRRNTEAFF
clone size: .; D gene: .; J gene: TRBJ1-3; V gene: TRBV12-3/TRBV12-4; CDR3 DNA: TGTGCCAGCAGTATACACAGGGAAGACACCATATATTTT; CDR3 protein: CASSIHREDTIYF
clone size: .; D gene: TRBD2; J gene: TRBJ2-1; V gene: TRBV27; CDR3 DNA: TGTGCCAGCAGTATAACCGGGACTAGCGGGAGTGGAGAGCAGTTCTTC; CDR3 protein: CASSITGTSGSGEQFF
clone size: .; D gene: TRBD2; J gene: TRBJ2-4; V gene: TRBV7-2; CDR3 DNA: TGTGCCAGCAGCTTTGGGCGGGGGGACATTCAGTACTTC; CDR3 protein: CASSFGRGDIQYF
clone size: .; D gene: .; J gene: TRBJ1-5; V gene: TRBV19; CDR3 DNA: TGTGCCAGTAGTCCGGCCCCCGGCGGGAGGGGCAATCAGCCCCAGCATTTT; CDR3 protein: CASSPAPGGRGNQPQHF
clone size: .; D gene: .; J gene: TRBJ2-2; V gene: TRBV5-1; CDR3 DNA: TGCGCCAGCAGCTTGGCCGGTGACACCGGGGAGCTGTTTTTT; CDR3 protein: CASSLAGDTGELFF
clone size: .; D gene: .; J gene: TRBJ2-5; V gene: TRBV6-5; CDR3 DNA: TGTGCCAGCAGGGTTCAGGGCAAGGAGACCCAGTACTTC; CDR3 protein: CASRVQGKETQYF
clone size: .; D gene: .; J gene: TRBJ2-7; V gene: TRBV15; CDR3 DNA: TGTGCCACCAGCAGAGACCGGCGTAGCCTCTACGAGCAGTACTTC; CDR3 protein: CATSRDRRSLYEQYF
clone size: .; D gene: .; J gene: TRBJ2-5; V gene: TRBV15; CDR3 DNA: TGTGCCACCAGCAGTAGTATGGAGACCCAGTACTTC; CDR3 protein: CATSSSMETQYF
clone size: .; D gene: .; J gene: TRBJ2-1; V gene: TRBV5-8; CDR3 DNA: TGTGCCAGCAGCTTGTACTTCGATGAGCAGTTCTTC; CDR3 protein: CASSLYFDEQFF
clone size: .; D gene: .; J gene: TRBJ1-1; V gene: TRBV5-1; CDR3 DNA: TGCGCCAGCAGCTTAGATCCGGGGTCGAACACTGAAGCTTTCTTT; CDR3 protein: CASSLDPGSNTEAFF
clone size: .; D gene: .; J gene: TRBJ1-2; V gene: TRBV6-1; CDR3 DNA: TGTGCCAGCAGTTATGAGCCTCTAGCAGGCTACACCTTC; CDR3 protein: CASSYEPLAGYTF
clone size: once; D gene: .; J gene: TRBJ2-3; V gene: TRBV19; CDR3 DNA: TGTGCCAGTGGGACTTGGGGGGTTACAGATACGCAGTATTTT; CDR3 protein: CASGTWGVTDTQYF
clone size: once; D gene: .; J gene: TRBJ2-2; V gene: TRBV21-1; CDR3 DNA: TGTGCCAGCAGCAAAAATCGAAGGGGGACAGGCCGACATGCCGGGGAGCTGTTTTTT; CDR3 protein: CASSKNRRGTGRHAGELFF
clone size: .; D gene: .; J gene: TRBJ2-3; V gene: TRBV7-2; CDR3 DNA: TGTGCCAGCAGCTTAGGCCCCGCAGCGATCACAGATACGCAGTATTTT; CDR3 protein: CASSLGPAAITDTQYF
clone size: .; D gene: .; J gene: TRBJ1-2; V gene: TRBV3-1/TRBV3-2; CDR3 DNA: TGTGCCAGCACCCCAAATGGGGGGGGCCAGGGCTACACCTTC; CDR3 protein: CASTPNGGGQGYTF
clone size: .; D gene: .; J gene: TRBJ2-6; V gene: TRBV29-1; CDR3 DNA: TGCAGCGTTTCGGTTGGGGCCAACGTCCTGACTTTC; CDR3 protein: CSVSVGANVLTF
clone size: .; D gene: .; J gene: TRBJ2-7; V gene: TRBV2; CDR3 DNA: TGTGCCAGCAGTGTAGTCAGGGGCTACGAGCAGTACTTC; CDR3 protein: CASSVVRGYEQYF
clone size: .; D gene: TRBD1; J gene: TRBJ1-1; V gene: TRBV19; CDR3 DNA: TGTGCCAGTAGTAATTCAGGGGGGCTGAACACTGAAGCTTTCTTT; CDR3 protein: CASSNSGGLNTEAFF
clone size: .; D gene: TRBD2; J gene: TRBJ2-7; V gene: TRBV5-1; CDR3 DNA: TGCGCCAGCAGCTTGTCGCGGGGGTCCTACGAGCAGTACTTC; CDR3 protein: CASSLSRGSYEQYF